The sequence of this T cell receptor beta chain was determined in a study of cytotoxic CD8 clonotypes in ibrutinib-treated CLL. Study-level information: An average of 255,043 productive templates and approximately 91,000 productive rearrangements was obtained per sample. Overall study results and limits: Clonality was higher at ibrutinib response and returned toward baseline at progression.

With regard to this clone: The target antigen is unknown.

The V end was cut by 1 base, the J end by 4 bases, with 12 bases between. This CDR3 is built from 15 residues. Germline V CDR1 and CDR2: SGHRS, YFSETQ. TCRdb keeps only in-frame clones here, not all; method: immunoSEQ multiplex PCR. The sample consists of over 95,000 clones, about 50% of them appearing once. This clonotype was sampled from a human donor with chronic lymphocytic leukemia. This sample comprised PBMCs, obtained after 24 months of ibrutinib treatment. This chain joins TRBV5-1 and TRBJ2-1; D may correspond to TRBD1 or TRBD2 (6 bases each). Here the CDR3 DNA reads TGCGCCAGCAGCTTGAGGGGGGACCCTTACAATGAGCAGTTCTTC. The encoded protein is CASSLRGDPYNEQFF.